This entry lists 13 T cell receptor beta chains sequenced from one sample in a study of blood T cell repertoires in COVID-19. Profiling relied on immunoSEQ multiplex PCR, and the TCRdb table lists in-frame clones only, not all of them. Of about 45,000 clones listed, around nine tenths are singletons. The sequencing input was peripheral blood. Source of these receptors: a human donor in a cohort sampled during active COVID-19.

The chain couples TRBV5-4 to TRBJ1-1; 8 nucleotides align to TRBD1. The ends lost 0 bases at V and 10 bases at J; junction bases unmatched: 8. The CDR3 loop spans 14 amino acids. The germline V gene has CDR1 SGHNT and CDR2 YYREEE (reference sequence). The CDR3 region is CASSLESGQGRAFF. DNA for the CDR3: TGTGCCAGCAGCTTGGAGTCCGGACAGGGTCGAGCTTTCTTT. The whole variable domain, remainder taken from reference TRBV5-4 and TRBJ1-1, is ETGVTQSPTHLIKTRGQQVTLRCSSQSGHNTVSWYQQALGQGPQFIFQYYREEENGRGNFPPRFSGLQFPNYSSELNVNALELDDSALYLCASSLESGQGRAFFGQGTRLTVV.

The gene calls are TRBV24-1 and TRBJ1-2, with 7 bases aligning to TRBD1. Germline V gene sequence: CDR1 KGHDR, CDR2 SFDVKD. The CDR3 extends over 13 amino acids. The V and J ends lost 2 bases and 8 bases, in that order; junction bases with no gene match: 4. This CDR3 is CATSDYRGGGYTF. DNA for the CDR3: TGTGCCACCAGTGATTACAGGGGTGGGGGCTACACCTTC.

In its sample, this clone was seen once. The CDR3 sequence: CAIKGGESHEQYF. The CDR3 coding sequence is TGTGCCATCAAAGGCGGGGAATCCCACGAGCAGTACTTC. The chain uses TRBV10-3 and TRBJ2-7; D perhaps matches TRBD2 (6 bases). The CDR3 loop spans 13 amino acids. CDR1 ENHRY and CDR2 SYGVKD come from the germline V gene. Trimming removed 7 bases from V and 5 bases from J, with 15 bases in between.

V and J are TRBV2 and TRBJ2-3; TRBD2 aligns across 8 bases. Germline lookup yields CDR1 SNHLY and CDR2 FYNNEI. V shed 7 bases and J 6 bases; nucleotides not matched to a gene: 12. The CDR3 loop spans 15 amino acids. CDR3 nucleotide sequence: TGTGCCAGCATTGGGGGCGGGGGGCCATATGATACGCAGTATTTT. As protein: CASIGGGGPYDTQYF.

The V gene is TRBV5-1, the J gene TRBJ2-3, with D possibly TRBD1 on 6 matching bases. The CDR3 length is 15 residues. Germline V gene lookup returns CDR1 SGHRS and CDR2 YFSETQ. Trimming cost V 5 bases and J 2 bases, with 15 bases left between them. The CDR3 DNA sequence: TGCGCCAGCAGTATACAGGGTAGGGACACAGATACGCAGTATTTT. Residues: CASSIQGRDTDTQYF.

The chain uses TRBV19 and TRBJ2-7; 7 bases align to TRBD1. Losses at the gene ends were 1 base for V and 2 bases for J; bases not matched to a gene: 2. The CDR3 spans 14 residues. Germline CDR1 reads LNHDA; CDR2 reads SQIVND (reference sequence). Here the CDR3 DNA reads TGTGCCAGTAGTATAGGGACAGGTCCCTACGAGCAGTACTTC. It specifies CASSIGTGPYEQYF.

The chain has TRBV27 and TRBJ1-1; the D gene is possibly TRBD1 (6 bases). V gave up 5 bases and J gave up 4 bases, with 17 bases separating them. CDR3 length equals 15 residues. Looked up from germline, CDR1 is MNHEY and CDR2 is SMNVEV (reference sequence). CDR3 amino acids: CASSHYRQGSTEAFF. Written as DNA, the CDR3 is TGTGCCAGCAGTCATTACAGGCAGGGGAGCACTGAAGCTTTCTTT.

This chain uses TRBV14 with TRBJ1-1; D is undetermined. Trimming stripped 3 bases from V and 2 bases from J, with 4 bases between. Germline values: CDR1 SGHDN, CDR2 FVKESK. The CDR3 covers 12 residues. CDR3 amino acids: CASSHPNTEAFF. CDR3 coding DNA: TGTGCCAGCAGCCATCCTAACACTGAAGCTTTCTTT.

V is TRBV4-3 and J is TRBJ1-1; D not resolved. Per the germline V gene, CDR1 is LGHNA and CDR2 is YSLEER. The CDR3 runs to 15 residues. The ends were cut back, 0 bases at V and 0 bases at J, with 8 bases in the middle. The CDR3 loop is CASSQERSVNTEAFF. DNA for the CDR3: TGCGCCAGCAGCCAAGAAAGATCAGTGAACACTGAAGCTTTCTTT.

The gene calls are TRBV29-1 and TRBJ2-7; 7 bases are a match to TRBD1. The trim removed 1 base at V and 5 bases at J, leaving 8 bases unmatched. The CDR3 is 14 residues long. From germline, CDR1 is SQVTM and CDR2 ANQGSEA. CDR3 sequence (DNA): TGCAGCGTTGAAGGGGGACAGCTGAGGGACGAGCAGTACTTC. It encodes CSVEGGQLRDEQYF.

The chain carries TRBV3-1 (or the pseudogene TRBV3-2) and TRBJ2-3; a weak D match, TRBD2 (6 bases). CDR3 length: 14 amino acids. V lost 5 bases, J lost 4 bases, and 13 bases lay in between. From germline, CDR1 is LGHDT and CDR2 YNNKEL (reference sequence). CDR3 protein: CASSGGVLADTQYF. The DNA for the CDR3 is TGTGCCAGCAGCGGCGGGGTGTTAGCAGATACGCAGTATTTT.

The chain carries TRBV7-8 and TRBJ1-2; D is unresolved. The CDR3 has 15 amino acids. CDR1 is SGHVS, CDR2 FQNEAQ, per germline. Trimming removed 5 bases from V and 8 bases from J, with 21 bases in between. The CDR3 here is CASSPREAPPGGYTF. In DNA form, the CDR3 reads TGTGCCAGCAGCCCTAGAGAGGCCCCGCCGGGGGGCTACACCTTC.

The V gene is TRBV4-1, the J gene TRBJ1-3, with D unresolved. With 1 base removed from V and 4 bases from J, the gap between germline ends came to 14 bases. The CDR3 covers 16 residues. The germline gives CDR1 MGHRA, CDR2 YSYEKL. CDR3 in DNA: TGCGCCAGCAGCCAAGCCAGCATAAGGAGCGGAAACACCATATATTTT. Protein product: CASSQASIRSGNTIYF.